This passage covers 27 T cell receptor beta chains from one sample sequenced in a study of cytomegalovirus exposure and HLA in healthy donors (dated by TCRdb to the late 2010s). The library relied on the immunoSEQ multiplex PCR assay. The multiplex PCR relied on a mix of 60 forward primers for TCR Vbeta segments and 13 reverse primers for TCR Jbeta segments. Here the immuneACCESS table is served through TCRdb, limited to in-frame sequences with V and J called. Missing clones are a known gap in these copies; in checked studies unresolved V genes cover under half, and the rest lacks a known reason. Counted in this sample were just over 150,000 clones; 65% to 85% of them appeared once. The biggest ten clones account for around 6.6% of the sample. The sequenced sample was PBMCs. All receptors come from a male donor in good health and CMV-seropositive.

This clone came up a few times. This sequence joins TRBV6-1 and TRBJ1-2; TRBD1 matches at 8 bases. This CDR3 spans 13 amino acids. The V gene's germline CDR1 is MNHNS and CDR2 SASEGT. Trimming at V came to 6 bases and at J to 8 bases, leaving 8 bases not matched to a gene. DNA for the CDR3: TGTGCCAGCAGAATTATAAGACAGGGGGGCTACACCTTC. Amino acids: CASRIIRQGGYTF.

This CDR3 is CASRPSGTYTGELFF. CDR3 sequence (DNA): TGTGCCAGCAGGCCCTCTGGGACTTACACCGGGGAGCTGTTTTTT. The chain uses TRBV7-9 and TRBJ2-2; TRBD2 is a possible D gene (6 bases). The CDR3 contains 15 residues. Germline V gives CDR1 SEHNR, CDR2 FQNEAQ (reference sequence). The V end lost 6 bases, the J end lost 3 bases, and 14 bases lay between the germline ends.

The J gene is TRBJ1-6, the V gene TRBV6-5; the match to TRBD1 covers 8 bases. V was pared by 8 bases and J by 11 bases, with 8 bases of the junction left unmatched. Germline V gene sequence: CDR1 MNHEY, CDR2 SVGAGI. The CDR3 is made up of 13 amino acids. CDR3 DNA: TGTGCCAGCGGGGACAGGAGGGAAGCACCCCTCCACTTT. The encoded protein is CASGDRREAPLHF.

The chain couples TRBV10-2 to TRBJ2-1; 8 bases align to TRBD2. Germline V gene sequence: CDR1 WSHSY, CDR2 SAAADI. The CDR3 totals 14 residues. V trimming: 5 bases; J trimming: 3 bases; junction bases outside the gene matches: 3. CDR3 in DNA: TGCGCCAGCAGTAGCGGGAGAGGCTACAATGAGCAGTTCTTC. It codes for CASSSGRGYNEQFF.

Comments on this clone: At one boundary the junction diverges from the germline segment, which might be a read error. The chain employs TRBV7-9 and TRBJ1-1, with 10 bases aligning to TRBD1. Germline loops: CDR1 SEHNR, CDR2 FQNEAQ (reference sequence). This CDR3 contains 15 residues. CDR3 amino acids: CSSKGTGDVRAKAFF. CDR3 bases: TGTTCCAGCAAAGGGACAGGGGATGTAAGGGCTAAAGCTTTCTTT.

The DNA for the CDR3 is TGCGCCAGCAGTTACCCCCAGGCGAACACTGAAGCTTTCTTT. This gives the protein CASSYPQANTEAFF. The chain links TRBV5-1 to TRBJ1-1; the D is unclear. CDR3 length: 14 amino acids. V lost 5 bases to trimming and J lost 1 base, with 12 bases between them. Germline V gene data show CDR1 as SGHRS and CDR2 as YFSETQ.

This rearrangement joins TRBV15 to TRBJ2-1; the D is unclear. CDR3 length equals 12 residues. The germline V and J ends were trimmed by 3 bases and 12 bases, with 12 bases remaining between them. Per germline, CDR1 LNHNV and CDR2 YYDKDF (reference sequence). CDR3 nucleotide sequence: TGTGCCACCAGCAGCGCGCCGTCCGTGCAGTTCTTC. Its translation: CATSSAPSVQFF.

In nucleotides, the CDR3 is TGTGCCAGCAGCTTGGAGGCGGAAAACTACGAGCAGTACTTC. Translation: CASSLEAENYEQYF. The V gene is TRBV5-5, the J gene TRBJ2-7; D is unclear. This CDR3 contains 14 residues. Deletions cut 0 bases from V and 3 bases from J, with 10 bases between. The germline CDR1 and CDR2 sequences are SGHKS and YYEKEE (reference sequence).

CDR3 protein: CASGPGTGGYNEQFF. In DNA, the CDR3 is TGTGCTAGTGGTCCCGGGACAGGGGGCTACAATGAGCAGTTCTTC. This rearrangement joins TRBV12-5 to TRBJ2-1; 11 nucleotides match TRBD1. Looked up from germline, CDR1 is LGHNT and CDR2 is FRNRAP. Unmatched junction bases numbered 3, after V lost 5 bases and J lost 3 bases. This CDR3 is built from 15 residues.

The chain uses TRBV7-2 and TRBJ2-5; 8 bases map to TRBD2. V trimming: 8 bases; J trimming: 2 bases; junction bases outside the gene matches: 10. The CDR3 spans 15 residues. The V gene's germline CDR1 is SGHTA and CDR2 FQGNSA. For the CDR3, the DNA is TGTGCCAGCGTCTCTCCCGGGACTAGACAAGAGACCCAGTACTTC. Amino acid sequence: CASVSPGTRQETQYF.

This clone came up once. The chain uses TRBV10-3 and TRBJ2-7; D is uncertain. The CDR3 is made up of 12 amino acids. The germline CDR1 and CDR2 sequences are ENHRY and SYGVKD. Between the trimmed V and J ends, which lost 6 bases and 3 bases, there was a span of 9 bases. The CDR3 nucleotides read TGTGCCATCAGCGCTCGAGGCTACGAGCAGTACTTC. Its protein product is CAISARGYEQYF.

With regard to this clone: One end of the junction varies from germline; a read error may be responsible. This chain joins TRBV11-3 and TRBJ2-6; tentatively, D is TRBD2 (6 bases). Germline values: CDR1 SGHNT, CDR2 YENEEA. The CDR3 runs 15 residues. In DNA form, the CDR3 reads TGTGTCAGCAGCTTGGGGGGAGCTGGGGCCAACGTCCTGACTTTC. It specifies CVSSLGGAGANVLTF.

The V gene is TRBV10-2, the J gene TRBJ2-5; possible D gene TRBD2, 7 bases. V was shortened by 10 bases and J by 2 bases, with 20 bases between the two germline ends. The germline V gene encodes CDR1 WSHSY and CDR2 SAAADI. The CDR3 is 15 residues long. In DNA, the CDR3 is TGCGCCACCTTGGGGGCGGGAGCGGGACAAGAGACCCAGTACTTC. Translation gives CATLGAGAGQETQYF.

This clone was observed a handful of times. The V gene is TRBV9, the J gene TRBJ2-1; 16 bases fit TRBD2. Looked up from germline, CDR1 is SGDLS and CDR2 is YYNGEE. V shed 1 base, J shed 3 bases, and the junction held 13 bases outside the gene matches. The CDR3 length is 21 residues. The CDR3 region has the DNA TGTGCCAGCAGCGTATCGATTCGGGGACTAGCGGGAGGGGATTACTACAATGAGCAGTTCTTC. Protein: CASSVSIRGLAGGDYYNEQFF.

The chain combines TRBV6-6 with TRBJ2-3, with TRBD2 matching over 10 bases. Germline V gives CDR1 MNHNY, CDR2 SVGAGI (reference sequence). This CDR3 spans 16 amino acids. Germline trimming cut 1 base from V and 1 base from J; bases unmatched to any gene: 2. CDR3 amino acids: CASSYLGTSGTDTQYF. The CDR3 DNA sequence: TGTGCCAGCAGTTACTTGGGGACTAGCGGCACAGATACGCAGTATTTT.

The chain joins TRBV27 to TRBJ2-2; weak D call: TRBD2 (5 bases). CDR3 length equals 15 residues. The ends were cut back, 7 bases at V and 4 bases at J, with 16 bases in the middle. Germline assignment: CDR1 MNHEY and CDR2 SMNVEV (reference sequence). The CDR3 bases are TGTGCCAGCACCCCGGGGAGTTTAGGCACCGGGGAGCTGTTTTTT. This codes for CASTPGSLGTGELFF.

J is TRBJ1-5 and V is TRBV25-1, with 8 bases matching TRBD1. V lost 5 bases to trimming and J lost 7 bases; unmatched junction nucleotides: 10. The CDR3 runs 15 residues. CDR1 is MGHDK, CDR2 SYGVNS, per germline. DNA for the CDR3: TGTGCCAGCAGTTCGACAGGGGAGGAGGGACAGCCCCAGCATTTT. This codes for CASSSTGEEGQPQHF.

The CDR3 here is CASGPSQGWSTEAFF. Written as DNA, the CDR3 is TGTGCTAGTGGCCCCTCACAGGGGTGGTCCACTGAAGCTTTCTTT. This chain uses TRBV12-5 with TRBJ1-1; 7 nucleotides match TRBD1. The V gene's germline CDR1 is LGHNT and CDR2 FRNRAP. The V gene end was trimmed by 6 bases and the J gene end by 4 bases; junction bases not matched to a gene: 11. The length of the CDR3 is 15 residues. Variable domain in full (rest from reference TRBV12-5 and TRBJ1-1): DARVTQTPRHKVTEMGQEVTMRCQPILGHNTVFWYRQTMMQGLELLAYFRNRAPLDDSGMPKDRFSAEMPDATLATLKIQPSEPRDSAVYFCASGPSQGWSTEAFFGQGTRLTVV.

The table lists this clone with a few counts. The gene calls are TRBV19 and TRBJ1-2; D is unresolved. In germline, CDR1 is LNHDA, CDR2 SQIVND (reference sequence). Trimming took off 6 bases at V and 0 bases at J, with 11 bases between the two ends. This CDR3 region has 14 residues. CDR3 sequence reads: CASRTTGSNYGYTF. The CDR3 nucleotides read TGTGCCAGTAGGACGACGGGATCTAACTATGGCTACACCTTC. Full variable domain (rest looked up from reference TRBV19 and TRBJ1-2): DGGITQSPKYLFRKEGQNVTLSCEQNLNHDAMYWYRQDPGQGLRLIYYSQIVNDFQKGDIAEGYSVSREKKESFPLTVTSAQKNPTAFYLCASRTTGSNYGYTFGSGTRLTVV.

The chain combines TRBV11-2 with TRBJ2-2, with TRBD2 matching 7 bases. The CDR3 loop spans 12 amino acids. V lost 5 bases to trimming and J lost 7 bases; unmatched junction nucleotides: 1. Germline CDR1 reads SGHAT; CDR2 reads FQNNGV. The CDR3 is CASSPGGGELFF. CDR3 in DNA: TGTGCCAGCAGCCCGGGGGGCGGGGAGCTGTTTTTT.

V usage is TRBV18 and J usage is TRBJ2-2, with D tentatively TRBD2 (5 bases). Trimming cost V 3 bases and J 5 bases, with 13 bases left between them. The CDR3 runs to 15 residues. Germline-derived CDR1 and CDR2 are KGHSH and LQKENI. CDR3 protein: CASSPRGEPTGELFF. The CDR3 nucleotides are TGTGCCAGCTCACCCCGGGGAGAGCCAACCGGGGAGCTGTTTTTT.

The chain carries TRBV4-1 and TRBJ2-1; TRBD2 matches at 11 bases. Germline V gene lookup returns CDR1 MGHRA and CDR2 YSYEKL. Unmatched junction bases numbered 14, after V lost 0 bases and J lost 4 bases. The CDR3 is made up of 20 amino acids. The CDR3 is CASSQDRFWGSGRDYNEQFF. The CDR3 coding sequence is TGCGCCAGCAGCCAAGATCGGTTTTGGGGTAGCGGGAGGGATTACAATGAGCAGTTCTTC.

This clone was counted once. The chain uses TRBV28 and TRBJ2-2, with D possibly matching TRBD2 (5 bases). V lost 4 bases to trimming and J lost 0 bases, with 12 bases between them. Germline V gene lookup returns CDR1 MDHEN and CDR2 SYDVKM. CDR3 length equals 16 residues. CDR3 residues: CASSSTLAPNTGELFF. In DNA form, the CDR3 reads TGTGCCAGCAGTTCGACCTTAGCGCCGAACACCGGGGAGCTGTTTTTT.

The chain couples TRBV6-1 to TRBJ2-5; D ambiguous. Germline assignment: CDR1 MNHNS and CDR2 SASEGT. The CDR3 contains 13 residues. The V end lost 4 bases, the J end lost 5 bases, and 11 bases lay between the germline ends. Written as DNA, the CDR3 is TGTGCCAGCAGTGGCGGAATGTCGGAGACCCAGTACTTC. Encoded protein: CASSGGMSETQYF.

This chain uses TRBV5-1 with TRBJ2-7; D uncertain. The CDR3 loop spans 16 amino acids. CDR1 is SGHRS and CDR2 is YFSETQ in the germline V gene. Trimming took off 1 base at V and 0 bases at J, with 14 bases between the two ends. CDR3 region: CASSLFGGSVSYEQYF. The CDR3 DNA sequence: TGCGCCAGCAGCTTGTTCGGCGGATCTGTCTCCTACGAGCAGTACTTC.

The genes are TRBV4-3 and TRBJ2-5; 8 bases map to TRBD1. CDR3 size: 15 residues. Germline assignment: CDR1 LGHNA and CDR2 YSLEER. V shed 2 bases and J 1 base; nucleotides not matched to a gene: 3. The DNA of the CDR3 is TGCGCCAGCAGCCAACTAGGGACAGGCCAAGAGACCCAGTACTTC. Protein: CASSQLGTGQETQYF.

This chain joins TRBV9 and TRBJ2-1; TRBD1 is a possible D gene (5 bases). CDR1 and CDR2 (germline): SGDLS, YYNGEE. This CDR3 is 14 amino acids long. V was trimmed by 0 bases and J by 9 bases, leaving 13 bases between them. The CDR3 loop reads CASSVVLGQGEQFF. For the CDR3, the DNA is TGTGCCAGCAGCGTAGTGTTGGGGCAGGGTGAGCAGTTCTTC.